Listed below are T cell receptor beta chains from one sample, sequenced in a study of cytotoxic CD8 clonotypes in ibrutinib-treated CLL. Repertoires were generated with immunoSEQ multiplex PCR, while TCRdb's copy carries only in-frame clones and drops some. This sample has 40,000 or so clones, with over 60% found just once. The sequences come from PBMCs, collected after 12 months of ibrutinib treatment. The receptors were gathered from a human donor with chronic lymphocytic leukemia. CDR3s leave out the opening cysteine and the closing phenylalanine or tryptophan. Fields, in order: V gene, CDR3 length, CDR3 protein.

v_gene: TRBV4-1; len: 12; CDR3aa: ASSRRGPYYEQF
v_gene: TRBV5-4; len: 12; CDR3aa: ASSLAGLQETQY
v_gene: TRBV5-1; len: 13; CDR3aa: ASSTGTSTSDTQY
v_gene: TRBV27; len: 12; CDR3aa: ASSLSGQSYEQY
v_gene: TRBV10-1; len: 12; CDR3aa: ASSPGLAGYEQY
v_gene: TRBV6-6; len: 9; CDR3aa: ASMIGVEAF
v_gene: TRBV9; len: 13; CDR3aa: ASSAGGRAGGEQF
v_gene: TRBV29-1; len: 9; CDR3aa: SGSAVETQY
v_gene: TRBV6-5; len: 12; CDR3aa: ASSDRGGSYEQY
v_gene: TRBV18; len: 13; CDR3aa: ASSPGRGPLYEQY